Sequencing of this T cell receptor (beta chain) was carried out in a study of T cells after yellow fever vaccination. Overall study findings and caveats: Post-booster reappearance was seen for most primary-vaccination clones (about 96% CD4, about 90% CD8). Only a small proportion of the clonotypes turned up in both the CD4 and the CD8 compartments, likely arising from convergent recombination.

The V end was cut by 6 bases, the J end by 2 bases, with 16 bases between. Germline V gives CDR1 DFQATT, CDR2 SNEGSKA (reference sequence). The CDR3 is made up of 14 amino acids. This clonotype was seen ten or more times. Its target is unknown. A 5'RACE template-switching step, the method used to make TCR cDNA, added a universal primer site and UMIs. TCRdb reanalysed the 5' RACE reads using MiXCR and keeps one entry per CDR3 protein. The sample lists fewer than 350,000 distinct CDR3 sequences; approximately 4% were seen once. V usage is TRBV20-1 and J usage is TRBJ1-2, with D perhaps TRBD1 (6 bases). Material: PBMCs, obtained 15 days after the yellow fever booster vaccination. This clonotype was sampled from a man aged 18 to 29 who received the YFV17D yellow fever vaccine. The CDR3 DNA reads as TGCAGTGCGGTAGAAGGGGGACGCAACTATGGCTACACCTTC. This sequence encodes CSAVEGGRNYGYTF.